This TCR beta chain was captured in a study of Graves' ophthalmopathy and Graves' hyperthyroidism. This CDR3 contains 13 residues. From germline, CDR1 is SQVTM and CDR2 ANQGSEA. Amplification of the TCR beta CDR3 regions used RNA transcripts (as template). The library came from an HTBI-primed first-round RT-PCR and a second-round multiplex PCR. TCRdb recomputed calls from the multiplex PCR reads with MiXCR, one row per CDR3 protein. The sample records around 1,200,000 distinct CDR3 sequences, less than 45% being singletons. This clonotype was detected a few times. One junction end does not reproduce the germline sequence, and a read error may be involved.

This clonotype was sampled from an adult man with Graves' hyperthyroidism. J is TRBJ2-5 and V is TRBV29-1; possible D gene TRBD2, 5 bases. Specimen: peripheral blood or thyroid tissue (not recorded which). The CDR3 sequence: CNVEFCPGETQYF. CDR3 DNA: TGCAACGTTGAATTCTGTCCGGGGGAGACCCAGTACTTC.